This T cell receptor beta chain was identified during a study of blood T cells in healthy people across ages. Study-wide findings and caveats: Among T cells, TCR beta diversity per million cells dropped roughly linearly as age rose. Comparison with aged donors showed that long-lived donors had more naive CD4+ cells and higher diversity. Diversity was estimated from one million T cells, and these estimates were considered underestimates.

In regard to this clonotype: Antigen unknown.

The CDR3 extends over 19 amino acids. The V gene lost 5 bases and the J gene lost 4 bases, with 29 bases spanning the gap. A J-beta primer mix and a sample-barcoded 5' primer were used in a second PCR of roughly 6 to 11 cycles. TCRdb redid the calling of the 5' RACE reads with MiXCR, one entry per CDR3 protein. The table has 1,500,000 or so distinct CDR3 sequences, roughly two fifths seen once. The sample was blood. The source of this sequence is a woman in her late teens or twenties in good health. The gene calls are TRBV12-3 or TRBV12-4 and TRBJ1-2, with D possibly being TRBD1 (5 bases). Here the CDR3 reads CASSKDTLGWGGSPYGYTF. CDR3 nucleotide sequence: TGTGCCAGCAGTAAGGACACCTTAGGATGGGGCGGGTCACCCTATGGCTACACCTTC.